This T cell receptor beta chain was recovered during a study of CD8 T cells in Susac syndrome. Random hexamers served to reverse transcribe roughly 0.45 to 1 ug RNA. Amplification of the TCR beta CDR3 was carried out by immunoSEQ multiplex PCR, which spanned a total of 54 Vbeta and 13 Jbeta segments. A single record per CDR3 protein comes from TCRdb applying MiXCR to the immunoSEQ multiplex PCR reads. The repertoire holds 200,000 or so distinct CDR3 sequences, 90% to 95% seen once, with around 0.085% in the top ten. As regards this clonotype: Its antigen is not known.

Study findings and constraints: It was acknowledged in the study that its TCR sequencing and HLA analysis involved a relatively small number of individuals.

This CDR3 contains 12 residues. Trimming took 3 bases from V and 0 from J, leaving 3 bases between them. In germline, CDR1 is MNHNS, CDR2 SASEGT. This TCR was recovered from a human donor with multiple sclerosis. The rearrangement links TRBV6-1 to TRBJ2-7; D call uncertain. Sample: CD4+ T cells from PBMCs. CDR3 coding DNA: TGTGCCAGCAGTGACGCCTCCTACGAGCAGTACTTC. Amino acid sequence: CASSDASYEQYF.